The count of the clone carrying this T cell receptor (beta chain) is one. This sample was taken from a study of blood T cell repertoires in COVID-19. Study-wide context: PBMCs, B-cell-depleted T cells, or T cells were the source of the cDNA or gDNA that made up the material.

The CDR3 runs 16 residues. Germline assignment: CDR1 LGHDT and CDR2 YNNKEL (reference sequence). V was trimmed by 3 bases and J by 10 bases, leaving 22 bases between them. Original handling: It was from reference gene primer amplification that nucleated cell counts were estimated. Method: immunoSEQ multiplex PCR; TCRdb's copy keeps in-frame clones and lacks some. The DNA gave D and trimming, while V, J and clone size come from that table. The profile shows roughly 390,000 clones, around 87% of them singletons. Enrolled during active infection, Seattle patients were then followed longitudinally. Sequenced sample: peripheral blood. The source of this sequence is a woman aged 25 to 45 with COVID-19, enrolled during active disease. The chain links TRBV3-1 (or the pseudogene TRBV3-2) to TRBJ2-1, with D possibly matching TRBD1 (5 bases). The CDR3 loop is CASSQYRAPSHREQFF. CDR3 DNA sequence: TGTGCCAGCAGCCAGTACCGGGCCCCCTCGCACAGGGAGCAGTTCTTC.